This passage covers 5 T cell receptor beta chains from one sample sequenced in a study of radiotherapy plus CTLA-4 blockade in lung cancer. Measured with immunoSEQ multiplex PCR; TCRdb has only the in-frame clones, and not every one. The data show approximately 50,000 clones, roughly 79% seen once. Sequenced material: peripheral blood, taken from a patient treated with radiotherapy plus ipilimumab. The origin of the receptors is a human donor with non-small cell lung cancer whose response to radiotherapy plus ipilimumab could not be evaluated.

This rearrangement joins TRBV5-4 to TRBJ1-1; D remains unclear. V was trimmed by 5 bases and J by 4 bases, leaving 12 bases between them. The CDR3 spans 13 residues. Germline values: CDR1 SGHNT, CDR2 YYREEE (reference sequence). The CDR3 DNA is TGTGCCAGCAGGTCTCTGGGCATCACTGAAGCTTTCTTT. This translates into CASRSLGITEAFF. Filled out from reference TRBV5-4 and TRBJ1-1, the complete variable domain reads ETGVTQSPTHLIKTRGQQVTLRCSSQSGHNTVSWYQQALGQGPQFIFQYYREEENGRGNFPPRFSGLQFPNYSSELNVNALELDDSALYLCASRSLGITEAFFGQGTRLTVV.

The chain has TRBV9 and TRBJ2-7; 10 positions match TRBD2. The CDR3 sequence is 16 residues long. CDR1 and CDR2 (germline): SGDLS, YYNGEE. The ends lost 0 bases at V and 5 bases at J; junction bases unmatched: 8. CDR3 nucleotide sequence: TGTGCCAGCAGCGTAGGCTTAGCGGGAGGTAGAAACGAGCAGTACTTC. Translation: CASSVGLAGGRNEQYF.

Comments on this clone: Other nucleotide sequences from this sample produce the same CDR3. The chain carries TRBV5-1 and TRBJ2-1; 8 bases map to TRBD2. In germline, CDR1 is SGHRS, CDR2 YFSETQ. The CDR3 totals 16 residues. With V trimmed by 0 bases and J by 4 bases, 6 bases remained unmatched. CDR3 sequence: CASSLAPSGGYNEQFF. The CDR3 nucleotides read TGCGCCAGCAGCTTGGCCCCCAGCGGGGGATACAATGAGCAGTTCTTC.

This chain joins TRBV7-2 and TRBJ1-6; unclear D gene. CDR1 is SGHTA and CDR2 is FQGNSA in the germline V gene. Trimming shortened V by 1 base and J by 2 bases, and 12 bases separated the two germline ends. This CDR3 comprises 17 residues. In DNA, the CDR3 is TGTGCCAGCAGCTTAGAGAGGGTGTTTCCCTATAATTCACCCCTCCACTTT. Its translation: CASSLERVFPYNSPLHF.

The CDR3 is CASRTGPTGELFF. CDR3 nucleotides: TGCGCCAGCAGGACAGGGCCCACCGGGGAGCTGTTTTTT. V is TRBV5-1 and J is TRBJ2-2, with 7 bases fitting TRBD1. CDR1 SGHRS and CDR2 YFSETQ come from the germline V gene. This CDR3 spans 13 amino acids. Trimming removed 5 bases from V and 4 bases from J; junction bases left unmatched: 2.